This passage covers 12 T cell receptor beta chains from one sample sequenced in a study of OX40 agonist ivuxolimab in advanced cancers. Repertoires were generated with immunoSEQ multiplex PCR, while TCRdb's copy carries only in-frame clones and drops some. The sample lists just over 90,000 clones, more than 85% occurring once. The sample was CD4+ or CD8+ T cells sorted from blood, taken in a trial of the OX40 agonist ivuxolimab. The receptors originated from an adult with an advanced solid tumor such as melanoma, head and neck, liver or kidney cancer.

The table lists this clone with a count of one. The gene calls are TRBV27 and TRBJ2-3; 11 bases agree with TRBD2. This CDR3 has 16 residues. Trimming at V came to 2 bases and at J to 5 bases, leaving 6 bases not matched to a gene. Germline CDR1 is MNHEY and CDR2 is SMNVEV (reference sequence). The CDR3 loop is CASSLIAGGSEDTQYF. As DNA, the CDR3 is TGTGCCAGCAGTTTAATAGCGGGGGGGTCCGAAGATACGCAGTATTTT.

This chain uses TRBV5-6 with TRBJ2-3; TRBD2 matches 11 bases. Trimming took 2 bases from V and 5 from J; bases not matched to a gene: 4. CDR3 length: 15 residues. CDR1 and CDR2 from the germline V gene are SGHDT and YYEEEE. The CDR3 here is CASSFPSGGRDTQYF. CDR3 bases: TGTGCCAGCAGCTTCCCTAGCGGGGGGAGAGATACGCAGTATTTT.

This clone was found once. The genes are TRBV11-2 and TRBJ2-3; TRBD1 is a possible D gene (5 bases). This CDR3 has 19 residues. Germline V gene data show CDR1 as SGHAT and CDR2 as FQNNGV. V dropped 2 bases and J dropped 1 base, with 22 bases sitting between them. Here the CDR3 DNA reads TGTGCCAGCAGCTTACAGACCTTCAGGGTCGTGTCGGGCACAGATACGCAGTATTTT. The encoded protein is CASSLQTFRVVSGTDTQYF. The variable domain in full, completed from reference TRBV11-2 and TRBJ2-3, reads EAGVAQSPRYKIIEKRQSVAFWCNPISGHATLYWYQQILGQGPKLLIQFQNNGVVDDSQLPKDRFSAERLKGVDSTLKIQPAKLEDSAVYLCASSLQTFRVVSGTDTQYFGPGTRLTVL.

The V gene is TRBV12-5, the J gene TRBJ1-2, with TRBD1 matching over 9 bases. V was pared by 2 bases and J by 6 bases, with 10 bases of the junction left unmatched. CDR1 is LGHNT and CDR2 is FRNRAP in the germline V gene. The CDR3 has 16 residues. The CDR3 coding sequence is TGTGCTAGTGGTTTGTTACAGGGGGCGTGGGCAAATGGCTACACCTTC. This encodes CASGLLQGAWANGYTF. The whole variable domain, filled in from reference TRBV12-5 and TRBJ1-2, reads DARVTQTPRHKVTEMGQEVTMRCQPILGHNTVFWYRQTMMQGLELLAYFRNRAPLDDSGMPKDRFSAEMPDATLATLKIQPSEPRDSAVYFCASGLLQGAWANGYTFGSGTRLTVV.

This sequence joins TRBV9 and TRBJ2-7; 8 nucleotides agree with TRBD2. CDR1 and CDR2 (germline): SGDLS, YYNGEE. V was clipped by 0 bases and J by 5 bases; unmatched bases: 16. The CDR3 is made up of 18 amino acids. The DNA of the CDR3 is TGTGCCAGCAGCGTAGGACCCCTCTTTGATAGCGGGGAGCACGAGCAGTACTTC. This codes for CASSVGPLFDSGEHEQYF.

The rearrangement uses TRBV10-3 and TRBJ1-1, with TRBD1 matching 7 bases. CDR1 and CDR2 from the germline V gene are ENHRY and SYGVKD. CDR3 size: 15 residues. The V segment lost 2 bases and the J segment 1 base; nucleotides outside the gene matches: 4. CDR3 region: CAISEERDRNTEAFF. The CDR3 DNA follows: TGTGCCATCAGTGAGGAGCGGGACAGGAACACTGAAGCTTTCTTT.

The chain employs TRBV27 and TRBJ1-1; D is undetermined. Per germline, CDR1 MNHEY and CDR2 SMNVEV (reference sequence). The CDR3 covers 13 residues. V lost 1 base and J 1 base, leaving 4 bases between the germline ends. The CDR3 sequence: CASSLYGNTEAFF. Here the CDR3 DNA reads TGTGCCAGCAGTTTATACGGGAACACTGAAGCTTTCTTT.

V is TRBV7-2 and J is TRBJ2-7, with TRBD2 matching over 12 bases. CDR3 size: 14 residues. The germline gives CDR1 SGHTA, CDR2 FQGNSA. The junction had 4 bases not matched to a gene; V was cut back by 4 bases and J by 6 bases. CDR3 sequence: CASSSSGGAREQYF. The CDR3 DNA is TGTGCCAGCAGCTCTAGCGGGGGGGCTCGCGAGCAGTACTTC.

V usage is TRBV6-5 and J usage is TRBJ2-2, with a weak D call TRBD1 (5 bases). This CDR3 has 15 amino acids. Trimming shortened V by 4 bases and J by 1 base, and 10 bases separated the two germline ends. The germline gives CDR1 MNHEY, CDR2 SVGAGI. The CDR3 reads CASSLGHLNTGELFF. The CDR3 DNA sequence: TGTGCCAGCAGTTTAGGACATTTGAACACCGGGGAGCTGTTTTTT.

V and J are TRBV5-5 and TRBJ2-7; weak D call: TRBD2 (6 bases). The CDR3 covers 14 residues. The germline V gene encodes CDR1 SGHKS and CDR2 YYEKEE (reference sequence). V shed 0 bases and J shed 3 bases, with 10 bases lying between them. CDR3 sequence (DNA): TGTGCCAGCAGCTTGGCAGCGGGTAACTACGAGCAGTACTTC. Translation: CASSLAAGNYEQYF. The full variable domain, rest sourced from reference TRBV5-5 and TRBJ2-7, is DAGVTQSPTHLIKTRGQQVTLRCSPISGHKSVSWYQQVLGQGPQFIFQYYEKEERGRGNFPDRFSARQFPNYSSELNVNALLLGDSALYLCASSLAAGNYEQYFGPGTRLTVT.

This rearrangement joins TRBV4-1 to TRBJ2-2; 7 positions agree with TRBD1. Looked up from germline, CDR1 is MGHRA and CDR2 is YSYEKL. The CDR3 runs 13 residues. V shed 4 bases, J shed 6 bases, and the junction held 2 bases outside the gene matches. CDR3 sequence reads: CASSLTGSGELFF. In nucleotides, the CDR3 is TGCGCCAGCAGCCTGACAGGGTCCGGGGAGCTGTTTTTT.

The CDR3 DNA follows: TGTGCCAGCTCACCATTAGGGGGAGAGGAAAAACTGTTTTTT. Translated, it gives CASSPLGGEEKLFF. The V gene is TRBV18, the J gene TRBJ1-4, with TRBD1 as a possible D gene (6 bases). The germline gives CDR1 KGHSH, CDR2 LQKENI. Trimming removed 2 bases from V and 8 bases from J, with 12 bases in between. The CDR3 covers 14 residues.